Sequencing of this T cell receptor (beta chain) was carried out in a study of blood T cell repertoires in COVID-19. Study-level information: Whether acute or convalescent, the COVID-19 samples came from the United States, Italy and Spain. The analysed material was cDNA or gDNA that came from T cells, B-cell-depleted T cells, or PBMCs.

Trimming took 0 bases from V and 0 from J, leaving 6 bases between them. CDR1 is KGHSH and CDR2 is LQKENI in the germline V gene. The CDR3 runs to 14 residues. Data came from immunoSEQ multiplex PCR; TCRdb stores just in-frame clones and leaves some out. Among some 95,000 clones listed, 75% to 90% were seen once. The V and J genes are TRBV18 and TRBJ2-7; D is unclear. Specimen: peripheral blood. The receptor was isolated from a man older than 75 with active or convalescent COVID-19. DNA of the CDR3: TGTGCCAGCTCACCACCTTCGGTCTCCTACGAGCAGTACTTC. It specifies CASSPPSVSYEQYF.